These T cell receptor beta chains were read from a single sample in a study of T cells in Graves' hyperthyroidism and ophthalmopathy. Via MiXCR, TCRdb re-called the multiplex PCR reads, giving one row per CDR3 protein. The sample gives approximately 320,000 distinct CDR3 sequences, 16% of which show up once; around 34% is in the top ten. Sequenced material: blood. These receptor sequences come from a man under 40 with Graves' hyperthyroidism. Both conserved end residues are trimmed from each CDR3.

cdr3_length | j_call | v_call | cdr3_aa
13 | TRBJ2-3 | TRBV2 | ASSVQRVDTDTQY
16 | TRBJ2-5 | TRBV28 | ASSFPFGYDDYQETQY
13 | TRBJ2-3 | TRBV27 | ASSLGVSPPDTQY
15 | TRBJ2-7 | TRBV11-2 | ASTSLKGSGSRYEQY
13 | TRBJ2-1 | TRBV30 | ASRSGSSSYNEQF
12 | TRBJ1-4 | TRBV6-5 | ASSYSERPEKLF
10 | TRBJ1-6 | TRBV28 | ASRAAGRTLH
14 | TRBJ2-3 | TRBV28 | ASSSPPLGDPDTQY
13 | TRBJ2-5 | TRBV2 | ASSEETGGGETQY
12 | TRBJ2-7 | TRBV28 | ASSLVGEAYEQY
12 | TRBJ1-5 | TRBV7-9 | ASSPGGSSQPQH